A single sample is the source of the 9 T cell receptor beta chains below, sequenced in a study of long-term antiretroviral therapy in people with HIV. The authors ran the immunoSEQ assay, v3.0, at survey level. The table came from immunoSEQ multiplex PCR; TCRdb's copy has only in-frame clones and leaves some out. The profile shows tens of thousands of clones, 93% of them singletons. Specimen: unsorted PBMCs, collected almost 6.6 years after starting antiretroviral therapy. These TCRs come from a middle-aged woman with HIV.

The rearrangement joins TRBV29-1 to TRBJ2-7; D possibly uses TRBD1 or TRBD2 (6 bases each). The CDR3 has 13 residues. V lost 6 bases, J lost 5 bases, and 17 bases lay in between. Germline V gives CDR1 SQVTM, CDR2 ANQGSEA. CDR3 DNA sequence: TGCAGCGTCGACGGGGGCACGAGCAACGAGCAGTACTTC. Encoded protein: CSVDGGTSNEQYF.

The gene calls are TRBV4-3 and TRBJ1-2; D uncertain. Trimming took 3 bases from V and 7 from J, leaving 15 bases between them. CDR3 size: 14 residues. The germline V gene has CDR1 LGHNA and CDR2 YSLEER. CDR3 region: CASSHGSPAGGYTF. CDR3 in DNA: TGCGCCAGCAGCCACGGTTCACCCGCCGGTGGCTACACCTTC.

The J gene is TRBJ2-2, the V gene TRBV19; 7 bases map to TRBD1. V was clipped by 1 base and J by 4 bases; unmatched bases: 6. Germline V lookup: CDR1 LNHDA, CDR2 SQIVND (reference sequence). CDR3 length: 16 amino acids. In DNA form, the CDR3 reads TGTGCCAGTAGTATAGGGGGGACAGTAGGCACCGGGGAGCTGTTTTTT. This translates into CASSIGGTVGTGELFF. Based on the CDR3 plus reference TRBV19 and TRBJ2-2, the full variable domain is DGGITQSPKYLFRKEGQNVTLSCEQNLNHDAMYWYRQDPGQGLRLIYYSQIVNDFQKGDIAEGYSVSREKKESFPLTVTSAQKNPTAFYLCASSIGGTVGTGELFFGEGSRLTVL.

The chain joins TRBV6-5 to TRBJ2-7; 7 bases line up with TRBD2. Germline CDR1 and CDR2: MNHEY and SVGAGI. The CDR3 totals 15 residues. The junction had 2 bases not matched to a gene; V was cut back by 0 bases and J by 0 bases. CDR3 region: CASSYSASGSYEQYF. DNA for the CDR3: TGTGCCAGCAGTTACTCGGCTAGCGGCTCCTACGAGCAGTACTTC.

DNA for the CDR3: TGTGCCAGCAGTGGGACAGGGGGCGGACGAGCGGGAGAGACCCAGTACTTC. It translates to CASSGTGGGRAGETQYF. The chain uses TRBV7-2 and TRBJ2-5, with 12 positions matching TRBD1. V shed 6 bases and J 4 bases; nucleotides not matched to a gene: 12. The CDR3 sequence is 17 residues long. Germline CDR1 is SGHTA and CDR2 is FQGNSA. Using reference TRBV7-2 and TRBJ2-5 for the parts outside the CDR3, the full variable domain is GAGVSQSPSNKVTEKGKDVELRCDPISGHTALYWYRQSLGQGLEFLIYFQGNSAPDKSGLPSDRFSAERTGGSVSTLTIQRTQQEDSAVYLCASSGTGGGRAGETQYFGPGTRLLVL.

The chain links TRBV5-6 to TRBJ1-2; the D is unclear. Germline values: CDR1 SGHDT, CDR2 YYEEEE. The CDR3 has 14 amino acids. The V and J ends lost 0 bases and 3 bases respectively, with 9 bases between them. DNA for the CDR3: TGTGCCAGCAGCTTGGGTGCCAGCCACTATGGCTACACCTTC. Its translation: CASSLGASHYGYTF.

The chain links TRBV30 to TRBJ2-3; TRBD1 matches 8 bases. The CDR3 has 14 residues. The ends lost 2 bases at V and 5 bases at J; junction bases unmatched: 6. Germline V gene lookup returns CDR1 GTSNPN and CDR2 SVGIG (reference sequence). CDR3 residues: CAWSRQGAIDTQYF. The CDR3 nucleotides read TGTGCCTGGAGTAGGCAGGGGGCTATAGATACGCAGTATTTT.

The chain is built from TRBV19 and TRBJ2-7, with D perhaps being TRBD1 or TRBD2 (7 bases each). Germline CDR1 LNHDA, CDR2 SQIVND (reference sequence). V shed 6 bases and J shed 9 bases, with 15 bases lying between them. The CDR3 is 12 amino acids. CDR3 DNA sequence: TGTGCCAGTAGCGAGACAGGGAGGGGGCAGTACTTC. Translating it yields CASSETGRGQYF.

J is TRBJ2-7 and V is TRBV18; the match to TRBD1 covers 8 bases. The CDR3 sequence is 13 residues long. Trimming removed 3 bases from V and 5 bases from J; junction bases left unmatched: 3. The V gene's germline CDR1 is KGHSH and CDR2 LQKENI. The CDR3 DNA sequence: TGTGCCAGCTCACCCGGACAGGGAAACGAGCAGTACTTC. It specifies CASSPGQGNEQYF.